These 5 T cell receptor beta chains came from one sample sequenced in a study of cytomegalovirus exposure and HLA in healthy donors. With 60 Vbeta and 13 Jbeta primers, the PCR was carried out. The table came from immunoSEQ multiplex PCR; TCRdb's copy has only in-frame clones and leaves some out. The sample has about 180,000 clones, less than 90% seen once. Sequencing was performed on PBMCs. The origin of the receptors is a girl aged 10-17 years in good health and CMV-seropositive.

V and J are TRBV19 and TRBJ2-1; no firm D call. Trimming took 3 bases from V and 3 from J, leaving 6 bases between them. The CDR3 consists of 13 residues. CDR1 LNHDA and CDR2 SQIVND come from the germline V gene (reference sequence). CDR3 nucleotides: TGTGCCAGTAGTATCTCCAGCTACAATGAGCAGTTCTTC. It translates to CASSISSYNEQFF.

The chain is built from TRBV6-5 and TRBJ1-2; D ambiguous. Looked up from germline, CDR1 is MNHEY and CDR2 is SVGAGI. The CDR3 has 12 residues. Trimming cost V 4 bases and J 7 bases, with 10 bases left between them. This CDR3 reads CASSWRVGGYTF. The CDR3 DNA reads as TGTGCCAGCAGTTGGAGGGTTGGTGGCTACACCTTC.

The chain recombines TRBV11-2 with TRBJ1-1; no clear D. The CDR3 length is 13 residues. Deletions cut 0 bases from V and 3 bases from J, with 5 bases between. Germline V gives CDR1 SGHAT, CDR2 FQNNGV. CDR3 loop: CASSLDTDTEAFF. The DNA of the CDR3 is TGTGCCAGCAGCTTAGACACAGACACTGAAGCTTTCTTT.

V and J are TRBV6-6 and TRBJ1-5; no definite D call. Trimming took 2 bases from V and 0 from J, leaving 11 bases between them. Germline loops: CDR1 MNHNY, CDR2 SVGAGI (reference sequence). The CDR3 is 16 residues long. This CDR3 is CASSYGQAYSNQPQHF. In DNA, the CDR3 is TGTGCCAGCAGTTACGGGCAGGCCTATAGCAATCAGCCCCAGCATTTT.

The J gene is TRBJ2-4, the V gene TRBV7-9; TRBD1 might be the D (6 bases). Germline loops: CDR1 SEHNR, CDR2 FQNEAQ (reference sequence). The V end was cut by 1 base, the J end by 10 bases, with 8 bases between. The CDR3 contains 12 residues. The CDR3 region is CASSLERGIQYF. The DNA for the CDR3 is TGTGCCAGCAGCTTAGAGAGGGGGATTCAGTACTTC. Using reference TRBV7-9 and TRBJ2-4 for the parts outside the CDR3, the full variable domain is DTGVSQNPRHKITKRGQNVTFRCDPISEHNRLYWYRQTLGQGPEFLTYFQNEAQLEKSRLLSDRFSAERPKGSFSTLEIQRTEQGDSAMYLCASSLERGIQYFGAGTRLSVL.